These 28 T cell receptor beta chains came from one sample sequenced in a study of cytomegalovirus exposure and HLA in healthy donors. Sequencing used immunoSEQ multiplex PCR; TCRdb keeps in-frame clones, though not all of them. The table shows over 100,000 clones, with almost 90% occurring only once. Sequenced sample: PBMCs. The source is a woman aged 18-30 years in good health and CMV-seronegative.

The chain couples TRBV7-2 to TRBJ2-1, with TRBD2 matching over 9 bases. The V gene's germline CDR1 is SGHTA and CDR2 FQGNSA. V was clipped by 1 base and J by 9 bases; unmatched bases: 1. This CDR3 is built from 13 residues. The CDR3 protein is CASSLVAGVEQFF. The CDR3 DNA is TGTGCCAGCAGCTTAGTAGCGGGAGTTGAGCAGTTCTTC.

The chain recombines TRBV4-3 with TRBJ1-1; 8 positions match TRBD1. With 5 bases clipped from V and 0 bases from J, the junction kept 2 bases outside the gene matches. Germline V CDR1 and CDR2: LGHNA, YSLEER. This CDR3 has 14 residues. Here the CDR3 DNA reads TGCGCCAGCAGCTGGGACAGGCTGAACACTGAAGCTTTCTTT. Residues: CASSWDRLNTEAFF.

The chain joins TRBV5-5 to TRBJ2-1; D is unclear. CDR3 length: 12 residues. CDR1 and CDR2 (germline): SGHKS, YYEKEE (reference sequence). V lost 0 bases to trimming and J lost 14 bases, with 12 bases between them. CDR3 in DNA: TGTGCCAGCAGCTTGGGCCCTATTTTGGAGTTCTTC. Encoded protein: CASSLGPILEFF.

The genes are TRBV2 and TRBJ1-1; the D is unclear. Trimming left V 4 bases short and J 0 bases short, with 12 bases between. Germline CDR1 reads SNHLY; CDR2 reads FYNNEI. This CDR3 comprises 15 residues. The CDR3 protein is CASSAGIGMNTEAFF. In nucleotides, the CDR3 is TGTGCCAGCAGTGCGGGGATAGGGATGAACACTGAAGCTTTCTTT.

The chain carries TRBV7-2 and TRBJ2-7; D is perhaps TRBD2 (6 bases). Germline CDR1 is SGHTA and CDR2 is FQGNSA. V dropped 4 bases and J dropped 0 bases, with 10 bases sitting between them. The CDR3 consists of 14 residues. CDR3 sequence: CASSWTIFSYEQYF. CDR3 DNA: TGTGCCAGCAGCTGGACTATTTTCTCCTACGAGCAGTACTTC.

The rearrangement links TRBV29-1 to TRBJ1-1; D might be TRBD1 (5 bases). Trimming took 7 bases from V and 1 from J, leaving 13 bases between them. Per the germline V gene, CDR1 is SQVTM and CDR2 is ANQGSEA. The CDR3 runs 13 residues. CDR3 loop: CSGSEGRNTEAFF. The DNA for the CDR3 is TGCAGCGGCTCGGAGGGACGGAACACTGAAGCTTTCTTT.

V is TRBV4-3 and J is TRBJ2-5; TRBD2 matches 7 bases. This CDR3 has 15 amino acids. V shed 3 bases, J shed 4 bases, and the junction held 8 bases outside the gene matches. The germline CDR1 and CDR2 sequences are LGHNA and YSLEER. The CDR3 protein is CASSQILGGGETQYF. The CDR3 nucleotides are TGCGCCAGCAGCCAGATCCTGGGGGGGGGAGAGACCCAGTACTTC.

Concerning this clone itself: The sample contains more than one DNA sequence encoding this CDR3. This chain connects TRBV5-4 to TRBJ1-3; a possible D gene is TRBD1 (6 bases). V was clipped by 0 bases and J by 4 bases, with 8 bases between them. The CDR3 covers 14 residues. Germline V lookup: CDR1 SGHNT, CDR2 YYREEE (reference sequence). CDR3 protein: CASSLAGQGNTIYF. The CDR3 DNA sequence: TGTGCCAGCAGCTTGGCAGGACAGGGAAACACCATATATTTT.

This clone was found once. V and J are TRBV7-7 and TRBJ2-5, with 7 bases identical to TRBD1. The CDR3 has 15 amino acids. V shed 3 bases, J shed 0 bases, and the junction held 4 bases outside the gene matches. Germline V gene data show CDR1 as SSHAT and CDR2 as FNYEAQ (reference sequence). The CDR3 is CASSFQTGNQETQYF. DNA for the CDR3: TGTGCCAGCAGCTTCCAGACAGGGAACCAAGAGACCCAGTACTTC.

Only a few counts were recorded for this clone. The rearrangement uses TRBV7-6 and TRBJ1-3; D unresolved. Germline V gene lookup returns CDR1 SGHVS and CDR2 FNYEAQ. The CDR3 totals 17 residues. Trimming left V 1 base short and J 2 bases short, with 15 bases between. The CDR3 spells CASSLDSQVFAGNTIYF. The CDR3 DNA reads TGTGCCAGCAGCTTAGATTCCCAGGTCTTTGCTGGAAACACCATATATTTT.

The V and J genes are TRBV6-5 and TRBJ1-1; D perhaps matches TRBD1 (6 bases). The CDR3 contains 14 residues. Trimming removed 0 bases from V and 7 bases from J, with 12 bases in between. Germline assignment: CDR1 MNHEY and CDR2 SVGAGI. The CDR3 here is CASSYSDSVNEAFF. CDR3 DNA: TGTGCCAGCAGTTACTCGGACAGTGTAAATGAAGCTTTCTTT.

The chain combines TRBV27 with TRBJ1-1, with 7 bases lining up with TRBD1. The CDR3 sequence is 15 residues long. V lost 4 bases to trimming and J lost 9 bases; unmatched junction nucleotides: 14. Germline-derived CDR1 and CDR2 are MNHEY and SMNVEV (reference sequence). As DNA, the CDR3 is TGTGCCAGCAGTTACGCGACAGGGACGGGTGGGAAAGCTTTCTTT. Its protein is CASSYATGTGGKAFF.

There are a few counts of this clone. The chain recombines TRBV7-9 with TRBJ1-2; D is ambiguous. Germline V CDR1 and CDR2: SEHNR, FQNEAQ (reference sequence). The CDR3 extends over 13 amino acids. V was pared by 3 bases and J by 3 bases, with 8 bases between. CDR3 bases: TGTGCCAGCAGCTTCGGGAGGGACTATGGCTACACCTTC. It encodes CASSFGRDYGYTF.

V is TRBV9 and J is TRBJ1-1, with TRBD1 identical over 10 bases. The CDR3 has 14 amino acids. V shed 6 bases and J 1 base; nucleotides not matched to a gene: 3. Germline V gene data show CDR1 as SGDLS and CDR2 as YYNGEE. The CDR3 DNA reads TGTGCCAGCACGACAGGGGGCCAGAACACTGAAGCTTTCTTT. As protein: CASTTGGQNTEAFF.

J is TRBJ2-5 and V is TRBV4-2; 10 bases are a match to TRBD2. Germline lookup yields CDR1 LGHNA and CDR2 YNFKEQ. J was trimmed by 5 bases and V by 3 bases; bases with no gene match: 9. This CDR3 contains 16 residues. CDR3 bases: TGTGCCAGCAGCCAGAGACTAGCGGGCGTCACTGAGACCCAGTACTTC. Translating gives CASSQRLAGVTETQYF.

V usage is TRBV25-1 and J usage is TRBJ1-2; D remains ambiguous. Germline CDR1 and CDR2: MGHDK and SYGVNS. CDR3 size: 11 residues. Between the trimmed V and J ends, which lost 6 bases and 5 bases, there was a span of 7 bases. CDR3: CASSTGYGYTF. The CDR3 DNA reads as TGTGCCAGCAGCACGGGATATGGCTACACCTTC.

The chain employs TRBV7-8 and TRBJ2-1, with 7 bases aligning to TRBD2. Germline-derived CDR1 and CDR2 are SGHVS and FQNEAQ. The CDR3 sequence is 15 residues long. The V and J ends lost 8 bases and 6 bases, in that order; junction bases with no gene match: 13. For the CDR3, the DNA is TGTGCCAGCGACAAAGCGGGGAGGTCCGGCAATGAGCAGTTCTTC. This codes for CASDKAGRSGNEQFF.

The chain links TRBV19 to TRBJ2-7; a weak D match, TRBD1 (5 bases). The CDR3 contains 14 residues. V was clipped by 3 bases and J by 2 bases, with 11 bases between them. CDR1 is LNHDA, CDR2 SQIVND, per germline (reference sequence). The CDR3, as DNA: TGTGCCAGTAGTATGGGGCAGGGCCCCTACGAGCAGTACTTC. This codes for CASSMGQGPYEQYF.

The gene calls are TRBV4-1 and TRBJ1-1, with D possibly being TRBD1 (5 bases). V lost 1 base, J lost 2 bases, and 11 bases lay in between. The length of the CDR3 is 15 residues. Germline loops: CDR1 MGHRA, CDR2 YSYEKL. The CDR3 spells CASSQVLQVNTEAFF. In DNA form, the CDR3 reads TGCGCCAGCAGCCAAGTCTTACAGGTTAACACTGAAGCTTTCTTT.

V is TRBV20-1 and J is TRBJ2-7; TRBD2 might be the D (5 bases). The CDR3 runs to 10 residues. In germline, CDR1 is DFQATT, CDR2 SNEGSKA (reference sequence). Trimming took off 6 bases at V and 7 bases at J, with 10 bases between the two ends. The CDR3 DNA is TGCAGTGCCTCCCGGGGTGAGCAGTACTTC. Residues: CSASRGEQYF.

The rearrangement links TRBV7-2 to TRBJ2-5; TRBD1 is a possible D gene (6 bases). Trimming removed 5 bases from V and 2 bases from J, with 15 bases in between. Germline CDR1 SGHTA, CDR2 FQGNSA. The CDR3 has 15 amino acids. DNA of the CDR3: TGTGCCAGCAGCGGGGGTACAGGGCTTCAAGAGACCCAGTACTTC. Its protein is CASSGGTGLQETQYF. The variable domain in full, completed from reference TRBV7-2 and TRBJ2-5, reads GAGVSQSPSNKVTEKGKDVELRCDPISGHTALYWYRQSLGQGLEFLIYFQGNSAPDKSGLPSDRFSAERTGGSVSTLTIQRTQQEDSAVYLCASSGGTGLQETQYFGPGTRLLVL.

The CDR3 DNA reads as TGTGCCAGCAGCGTAGGTACAGGATCCACCTACAATGAGCAGTTCTTC. Translated, it gives CASSVGTGSTYNEQFF. This chain joins TRBV9 and TRBJ2-1, with TRBD1 as a possible D gene (5 bases). CDR3 length: 16 residues. Trimming took off 0 bases at V and 2 bases at J, with 12 bases between the two ends. The germline gives CDR1 SGDLS, CDR2 YYNGEE.

The chain recombines TRBV28 with TRBJ2-3, with 8 positions matching TRBD2. Germline V gives CDR1 MDHEN, CDR2 SYDVKM. J gave up 1 base and V 6 bases, and 12 bases lay outside the gene matches. The CDR3 is 17 amino acids. CDR3 sequence reads: CASSLRTLAGRTDTQYF. The CDR3 DNA sequence: TGTGCCAGCAGCTTAAGGACCCTAGCGGGTCGCACAGATACGCAGTATTTT.

This clone was seen more than once but under ten times. The CDR3 DNA reads as TGCGCCAGCAGCCAAGTGATCCGGGACAGGGTAGGCGAGCAGTACTTC. Its protein product is CASSQVIRDRVGEQYF. The V and J genes are TRBV4-3 and TRBJ2-7; 9 positions match TRBD1. This CDR3 comprises 16 residues. CDR1 is LGHNA, CDR2 YSLEER, per germline. With V trimmed by 1 base and J by 6 bases, 10 bases remained unmatched.

The chain has TRBV7-2 and TRBJ1-1, with D hard to call. Germline values: CDR1 SGHTA, CDR2 FQGNSA. The ends were cut back, 5 bases at V and 5 bases at J, with 12 bases in the middle. CDR3 size: 13 residues. CDR3 amino acids: CASSRAVGTEAFF. The CDR3 coding sequence is TGTGCCAGCAGCCGAGCGGTGGGAACTGAAGCTTTCTTT.

This clone occurred once. The chain links TRBV6-5 to TRBJ2-3; the match to TRBD2 covers 8 bases. The germline V gene has CDR1 MNHEY and CDR2 SVGAGI. The CDR3 has 15 residues. With 5 bases clipped from V and 5 bases from J, the junction kept 9 bases outside the gene matches. The DNA of the CDR3 is TGTGCCAGCAGTACCTTGCGGGGGGCAGGAGATACGCAGTATTTT. Its translation is CASSTLRGAGDTQYF.

The chain employs TRBV29-1 and TRBJ1-3; D is possibly TRBD1 (5 bases). The V end was cut by 2 bases, the J end by 8 bases, with 13 bases between. This CDR3 comprises 13 residues. Germline V gene sequence: CDR1 SQVTM, CDR2 ANQGSEA. CDR3 in amino acids: CSVERGQEDTIYF. The CDR3 nucleotides are TGCAGCGTTGAAAGGGGTCAAGAAGACACCATATATTTT. Based on the CDR3 plus reference TRBV29-1 and TRBJ1-3, the full variable domain is SAVISQKPSRDICQRGTSLTIQCQVDSQVTMMFWYRQQPGQSLTLIATANQGSEATYESGFVIDKFPISRPNLTFSTLTVSNMSPEDSSIYLCSVERGQEDTIYFGEGSWLTVV.

This clone was seen only a few times. V is TRBV30 and J is TRBJ2-1; 10 bases map to TRBD2. CDR3 length: 14 amino acids. The germline V gene encodes CDR1 GTSNPN and CDR2 SVGIG (reference sequence). Trimming at V came to 3 bases and at J to 5 bases, leaving 4 bases not matched to a gene. CDR3 protein: CAWSAGLANNEQFF. The CDR3 nucleotides are TGTGCCTGGAGCGCGGGACTAGCGAACAATGAGCAGTTCTTC.